The clone carrying this TCR beta chain was recorded a few times. These data belong to a study of T cell responses to AZD1222 COVID-19 vaccine. Trimming shortened V by 4 bases and J by 0 bases, and 4 bases separated the two germline ends. The germline V gene has CDR1 SNHLY and CDR2 FYNNEI. This CDR3 has 12 residues. Only in-frame clones appear in the TCRdb table, and some are missing; sequencing was by immunoSEQ multiplex PCR. The sample shows 150,000 to 200,000 clones, roughly 92% of them seen only once. Sequenced material: peripheral blood, taken on day 0 of AZD1222 vaccination. V usage is TRBV2 and J usage is TRBJ2-7; no clear D. The receptor was isolated from an adult in good health. The CDR3 bases are TGTGCCAGCAGTGGGAGCTCCTACGAGCAGTACTTC. It encodes CASSGSSYEQYF.